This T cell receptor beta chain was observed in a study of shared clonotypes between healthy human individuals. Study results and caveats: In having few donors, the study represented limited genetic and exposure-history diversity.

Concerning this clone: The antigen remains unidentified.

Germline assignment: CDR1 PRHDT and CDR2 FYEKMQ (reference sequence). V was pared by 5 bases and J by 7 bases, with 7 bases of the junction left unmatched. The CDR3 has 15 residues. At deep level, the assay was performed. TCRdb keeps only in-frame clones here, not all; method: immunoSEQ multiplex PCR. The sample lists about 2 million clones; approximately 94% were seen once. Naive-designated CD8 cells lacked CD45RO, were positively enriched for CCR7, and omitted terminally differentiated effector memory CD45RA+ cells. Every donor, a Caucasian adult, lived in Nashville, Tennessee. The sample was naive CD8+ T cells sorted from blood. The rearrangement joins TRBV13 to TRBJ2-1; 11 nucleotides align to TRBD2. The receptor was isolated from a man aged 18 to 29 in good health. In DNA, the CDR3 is TGTGCCAGCAGCGGAATAGCGGGGGGGCGGAATGAGCAGTTCTTC. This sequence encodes CASSGIAGGRNEQFF.